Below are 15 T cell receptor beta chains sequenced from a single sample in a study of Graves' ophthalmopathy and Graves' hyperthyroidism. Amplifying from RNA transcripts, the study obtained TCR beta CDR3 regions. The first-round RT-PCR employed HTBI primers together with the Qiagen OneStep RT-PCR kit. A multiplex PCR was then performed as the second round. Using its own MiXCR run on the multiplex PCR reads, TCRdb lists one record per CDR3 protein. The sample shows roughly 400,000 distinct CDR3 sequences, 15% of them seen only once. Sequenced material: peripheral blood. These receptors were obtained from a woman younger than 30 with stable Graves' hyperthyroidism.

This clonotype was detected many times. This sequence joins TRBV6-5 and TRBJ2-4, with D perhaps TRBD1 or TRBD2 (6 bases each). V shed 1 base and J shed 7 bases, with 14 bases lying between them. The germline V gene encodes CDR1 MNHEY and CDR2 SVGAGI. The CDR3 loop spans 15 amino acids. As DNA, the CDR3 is TGTGCCAGCAGTTACTTGCCCCGGGGGCAGAACATTCAGTACTTC. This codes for CASSYLPRGQNIQYF.

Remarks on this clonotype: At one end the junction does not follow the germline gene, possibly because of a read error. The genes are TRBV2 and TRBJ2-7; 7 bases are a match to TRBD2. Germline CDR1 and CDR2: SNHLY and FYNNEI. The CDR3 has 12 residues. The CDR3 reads CASSDRDYEHYF. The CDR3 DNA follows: TGTGCCAGCAGTGACAGGGACTACGAGCATTACTTC.

This CDR3 reads CASKSYSYEQYF. DNA for the CDR3: TGTGCCAGCAAGTCTTACTCCTACGAGCAGTACTTC. V gene TRBV6-2 or TRBV6-3 combines with J gene TRBJ2-7; D remains unclear. Germline V gene lookup returns CDR1 MNHEY and CDR2 SVGEGT. The CDR3 consists of 12 residues. Deletions cut 7 bases from V and 0 bases from J, with 7 bases between.

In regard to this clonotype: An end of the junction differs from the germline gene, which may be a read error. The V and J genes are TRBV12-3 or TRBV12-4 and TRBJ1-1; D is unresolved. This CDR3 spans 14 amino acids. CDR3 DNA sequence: TGTGTCAGCAGGCCGCCCCAACCGGTCACTGAAGCTTTCTTT. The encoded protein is CVSRPPQPVTEAFF.

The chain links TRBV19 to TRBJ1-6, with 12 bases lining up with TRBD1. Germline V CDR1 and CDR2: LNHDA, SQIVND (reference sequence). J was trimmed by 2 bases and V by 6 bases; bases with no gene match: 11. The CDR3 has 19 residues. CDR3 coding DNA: TGTGCCAGTAGGGGTTCGGGACAGGGGGCGAGCACCTATAATTCACCCCTCCACTTT. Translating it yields CASRGSGQGASTYNSPLHF.

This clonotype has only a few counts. CDR3 nucleotides: TGTGCCAGCAGCGGTGGACTAGCGGGGGGGCCTGAGACCCAGTACTTC. As protein: CASSGGLAGGPETQYF. The J gene is TRBJ2-5, the V gene TRBV9, with 15 bases fitting TRBD2. The ends lost 3 bases at V and 5 bases at J; junction bases unmatched: 5. The CDR3 covers 16 residues. Germline V gene sequence: CDR1 SGDLS, CDR2 YYNGEE.

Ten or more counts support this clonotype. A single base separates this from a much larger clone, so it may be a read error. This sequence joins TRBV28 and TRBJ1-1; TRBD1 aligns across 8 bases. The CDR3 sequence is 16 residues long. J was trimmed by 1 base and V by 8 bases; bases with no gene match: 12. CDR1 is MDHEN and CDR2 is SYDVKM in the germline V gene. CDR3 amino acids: CASVPTGDGTNTEAFF. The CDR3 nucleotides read TGTGCCAGCGTCCCGACAGGGGACGGAACGAACACTGAAGCTTTCTTT.

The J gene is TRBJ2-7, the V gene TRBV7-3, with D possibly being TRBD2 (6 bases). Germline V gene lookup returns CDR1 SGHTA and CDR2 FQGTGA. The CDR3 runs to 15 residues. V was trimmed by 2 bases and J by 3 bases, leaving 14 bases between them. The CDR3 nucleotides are TGTGCCAGCAGCTTAGGGCGGGGTGCCAACTACGAGCAGTACTTC. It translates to CASSLGRGANYEQYF.

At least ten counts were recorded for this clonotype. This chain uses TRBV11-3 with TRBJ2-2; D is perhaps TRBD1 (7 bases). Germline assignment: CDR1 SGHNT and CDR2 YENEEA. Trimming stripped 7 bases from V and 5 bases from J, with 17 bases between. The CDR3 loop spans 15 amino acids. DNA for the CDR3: TGTGCCAGCATCTTTGACCCAGGGGGGACCGGGGAGCTGTTTTTT. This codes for CASIFDPGGTGELFF.

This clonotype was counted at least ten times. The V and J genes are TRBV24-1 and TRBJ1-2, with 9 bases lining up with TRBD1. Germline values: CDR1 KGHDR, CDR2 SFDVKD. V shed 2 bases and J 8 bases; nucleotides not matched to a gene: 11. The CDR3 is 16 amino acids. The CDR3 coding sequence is TGTGCCACCAGTGATTGGACAGGGGCCCATGCTGGAGGCTACACCTTC. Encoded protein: CATSDWTGAHAGGYTF.

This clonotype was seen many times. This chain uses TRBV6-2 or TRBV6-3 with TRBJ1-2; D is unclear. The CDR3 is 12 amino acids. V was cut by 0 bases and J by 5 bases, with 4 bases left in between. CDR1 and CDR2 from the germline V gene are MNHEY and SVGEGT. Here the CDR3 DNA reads TGTGCCAGCAGTTACTCTGTGTATGGCTACACCTTC. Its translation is CASSYSVYGYTF.

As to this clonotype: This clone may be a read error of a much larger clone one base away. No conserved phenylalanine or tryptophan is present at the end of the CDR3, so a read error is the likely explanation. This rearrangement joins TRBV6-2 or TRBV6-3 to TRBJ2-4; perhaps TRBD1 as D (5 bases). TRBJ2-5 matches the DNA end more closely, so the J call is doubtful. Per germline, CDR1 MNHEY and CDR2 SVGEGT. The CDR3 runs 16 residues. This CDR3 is CASSPRAPGPQETQYS. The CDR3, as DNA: TGTGCCAGCAGTCCTCGGGCACCAGGGCCCCAAGAGACCCAGTACTCC.

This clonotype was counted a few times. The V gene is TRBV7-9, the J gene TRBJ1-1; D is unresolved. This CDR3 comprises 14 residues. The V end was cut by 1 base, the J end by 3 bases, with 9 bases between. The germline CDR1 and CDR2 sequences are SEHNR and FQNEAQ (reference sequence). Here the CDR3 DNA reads TGTGCCAGCAGCTTAGATGGGTTCTACACTGAAGCTTTCTTT. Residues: CASSLDGFYTEAFF. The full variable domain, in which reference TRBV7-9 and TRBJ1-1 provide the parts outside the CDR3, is DTGVSQNPRHKITKRGQNVTFRCDPISEHNRLYWYRQTLGQGPEFLTYFQNEAQLEKSRLLSDRFSAERPKGSFSTLEIQRTEQGDSAMYLCASSLDGFYTEAFFGQGTRLTVV.

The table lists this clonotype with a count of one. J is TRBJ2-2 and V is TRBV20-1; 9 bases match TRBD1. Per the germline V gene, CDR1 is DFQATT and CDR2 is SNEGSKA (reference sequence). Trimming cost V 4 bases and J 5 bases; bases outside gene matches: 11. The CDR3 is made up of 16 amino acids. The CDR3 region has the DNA TGCAGTGCTAACCGACCACAGGGGGCGCGAACCGGGGAGCTGTTTTTT. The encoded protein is CSANRPQGARTGELFF.

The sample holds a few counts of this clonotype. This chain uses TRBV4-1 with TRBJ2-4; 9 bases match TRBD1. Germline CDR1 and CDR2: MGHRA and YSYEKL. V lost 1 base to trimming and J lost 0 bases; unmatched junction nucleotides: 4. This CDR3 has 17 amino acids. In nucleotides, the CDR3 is TGCGCCAGCAGCCAAGTCGGACAGGGGAGAGCCAAAAACATTCAGTACTTC. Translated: CASSQVGQGRAKNIQYF.